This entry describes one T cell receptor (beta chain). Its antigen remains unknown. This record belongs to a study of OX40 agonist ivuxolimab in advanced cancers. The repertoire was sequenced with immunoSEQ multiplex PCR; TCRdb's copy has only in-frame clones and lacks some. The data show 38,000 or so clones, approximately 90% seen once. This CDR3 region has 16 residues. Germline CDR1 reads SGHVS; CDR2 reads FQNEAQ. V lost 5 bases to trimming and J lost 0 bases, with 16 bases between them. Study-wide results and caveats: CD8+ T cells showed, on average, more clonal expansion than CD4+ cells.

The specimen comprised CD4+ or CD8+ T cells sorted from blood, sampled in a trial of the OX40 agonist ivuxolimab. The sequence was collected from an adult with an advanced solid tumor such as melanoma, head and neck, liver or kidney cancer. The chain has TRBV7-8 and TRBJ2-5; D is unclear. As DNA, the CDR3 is TGTGCCAGCAGCCCCTCGGCATACTTGTACCAAGAGACCCAGTACTTC. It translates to CASSPSAYLYQETQYF.